This T cell receptor (beta chain) was recorded in a study of blood T cell repertoires in COVID-19. Study information: Spain, Italy and the United States supplied samples that represented acute and convalescent COVID-19.

TCRdb's table, derived via immunoSEQ multiplex PCR, lists solely in-frame clones and lacks some. The profile shows fewer than 250,000 clones, about 88% of them singletons. This TCR was recovered from a human donor in a cohort sampled during active COVID-19. Sample: peripheral blood.

CDR3 sequence (DNA): TGTGCCAGCAGCTCACAGGGGGCCGGGGAGCTGTTTTTT. As protein: CASSSQGAGELFF. This rearrangement joins TRBV7-6 to TRBJ2-2; 8 bases fit TRBD1. V lost 4 bases and J lost 6; bases outside the gene matches: 1. CDR1 and CDR2 from the germline V gene are SGHVS and FNYEAQ. This CDR3 region has 13 residues.